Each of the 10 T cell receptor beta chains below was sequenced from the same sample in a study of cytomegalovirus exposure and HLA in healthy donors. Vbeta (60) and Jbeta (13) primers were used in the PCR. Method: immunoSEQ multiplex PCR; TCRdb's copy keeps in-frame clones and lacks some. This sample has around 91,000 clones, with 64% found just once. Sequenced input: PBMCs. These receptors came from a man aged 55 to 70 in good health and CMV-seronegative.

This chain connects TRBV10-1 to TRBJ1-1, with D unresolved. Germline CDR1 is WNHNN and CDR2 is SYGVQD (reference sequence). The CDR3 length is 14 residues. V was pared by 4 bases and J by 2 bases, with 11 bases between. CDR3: CASSAGKSNTEAFF. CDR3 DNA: TGCGCCAGCAGTGCCGGGAAATCCAACACTGAAGCTTTCTTT.

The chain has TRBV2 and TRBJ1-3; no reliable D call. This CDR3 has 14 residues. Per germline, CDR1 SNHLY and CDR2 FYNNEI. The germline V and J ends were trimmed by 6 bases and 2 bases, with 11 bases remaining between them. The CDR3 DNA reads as TGTGCCAGCAGGTCGTTTTATACTGGAAACACCATATATTTT. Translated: CASRSFYTGNTIYF.

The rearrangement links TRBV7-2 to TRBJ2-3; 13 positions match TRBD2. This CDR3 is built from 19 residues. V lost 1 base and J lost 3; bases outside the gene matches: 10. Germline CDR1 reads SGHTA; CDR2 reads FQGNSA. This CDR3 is CASSLVGLAGWSGTDTQYF. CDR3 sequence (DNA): TGTGCCAGCAGCTTAGTGGGACTAGCGGGATGGTCGGGTACAGATACGCAGTATTTT.

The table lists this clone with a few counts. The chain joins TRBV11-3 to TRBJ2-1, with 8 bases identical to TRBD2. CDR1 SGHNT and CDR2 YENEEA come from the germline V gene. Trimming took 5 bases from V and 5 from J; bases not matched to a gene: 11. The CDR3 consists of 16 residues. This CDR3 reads CASSALIGTSNNEQFF. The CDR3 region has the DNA TGTGCCAGCAGCGCATTGATCGGGACTAGTAACAATGAGCAGTTCTTC.

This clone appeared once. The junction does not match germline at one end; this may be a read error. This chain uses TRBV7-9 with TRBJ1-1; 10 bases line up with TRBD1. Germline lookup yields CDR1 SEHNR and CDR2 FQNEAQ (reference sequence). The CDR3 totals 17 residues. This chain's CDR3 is CSSSAPGTGVVNTEAFF. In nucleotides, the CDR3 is TGTTCCAGCAGCGCGCCGGGGACAGGGGTTGTGAACACTGAAGCTTTCTTT.

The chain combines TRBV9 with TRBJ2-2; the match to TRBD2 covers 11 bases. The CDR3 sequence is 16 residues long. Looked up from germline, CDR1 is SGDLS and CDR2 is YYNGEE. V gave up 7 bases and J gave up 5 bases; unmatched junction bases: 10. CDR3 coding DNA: TGTGCCAGCGCAGTTACTAGCGGGAGTAATACCGGGGAGCTGTTTTTT. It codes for CASAVTSGSNTGELFF.

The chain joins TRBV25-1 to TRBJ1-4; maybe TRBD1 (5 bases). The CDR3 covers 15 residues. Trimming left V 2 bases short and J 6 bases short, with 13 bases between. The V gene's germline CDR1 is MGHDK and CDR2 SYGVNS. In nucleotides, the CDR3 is TGTGCCAGCAGTGAAAAATGGGCCAGGGATGAAAAACTGTTTTTT. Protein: CASSEKWARDEKLFF.

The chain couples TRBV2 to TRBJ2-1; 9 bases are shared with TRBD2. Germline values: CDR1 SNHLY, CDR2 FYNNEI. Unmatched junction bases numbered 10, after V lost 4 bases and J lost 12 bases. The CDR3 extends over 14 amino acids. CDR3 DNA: TGTGCCAGCAGTGTAGCGGGAGCCGAAACTGGGCAGTTCTTC. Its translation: CASSVAGAETGQFF.

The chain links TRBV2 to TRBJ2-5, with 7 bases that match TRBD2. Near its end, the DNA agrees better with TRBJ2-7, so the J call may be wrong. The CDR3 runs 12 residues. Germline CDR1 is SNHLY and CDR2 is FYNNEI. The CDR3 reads CASSRDYVEQYF. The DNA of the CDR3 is TGTGCCAGCAGCCGGGACTACGTCGAGCAGTACTTC.

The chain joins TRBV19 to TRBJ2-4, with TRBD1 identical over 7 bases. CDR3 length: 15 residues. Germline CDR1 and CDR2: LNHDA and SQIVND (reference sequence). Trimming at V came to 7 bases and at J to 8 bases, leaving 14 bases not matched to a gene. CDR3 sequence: CASNKQGTGIDIQYF. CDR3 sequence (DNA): TGTGCCAGTAACAAACAGGGGACGGGCATAGACATTCAGTACTTC. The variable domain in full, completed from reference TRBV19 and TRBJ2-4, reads DGGITQSPKYLFRKEGQNVTLSCEQNLNHDAMYWYRQDPGQGLRLIYYSQIVNDFQKGDIAEGYSVSREKKESFPLTVTSAQKNPTAFYLCASNKQGTGIDIQYFGAGTRLSVL.